This T cell receptor (beta chain) was observed in a study of beta chain features in type 1 diabetes (dated by TCRdb to the late 2010s). Background for the entire study: Patients and healthy donors did not differ in mean age, gender distribution, total cell number or subset yield. A total of around 110,000,000 sorted cells were examined across all samples, and a strong correlation was observed between cell number per subset and RNA yield. The study compared TCRB repertoires of sorted circulating CD4+ T cell subsets between recently diagnosed type 1 diabetes patients and matched healthy donors. Whereas all 30 or so donors provided naive and central memory subsets, regulatory and stem cell-like memory subsets were isolated from just 8 patients and roughly eight healthy donors.

Study-level results and caveats: At VDJ recombination sites, patients with type 1 diabetes made fewer insertions and deleted more nucleotides, a pattern implying thymic rearrangement abnormalities. Because the HLA sub-analyses included only small numbers of individuals, any influence of HLA type on TCRB rearrangement was left unresolved. Naive, central memory and regulatory TCRB repertoires appeared more similar among patients than among healthy donors. Shorter templates might be favored by PCR, yet because patient and control samples were amplified and corrected together, any such skew would affect both groups equally. Because cDNA was sequenced instead of genomic DNA, activated cells with high expression could be over-represented, although the groups did not differ in activation or CD3 levels. In all four CD4+ subsets, TCRB CDR3 length was moderately but significantly shorter in type 1 diabetes patients.

Concerning this clone: Its antigen remains undetermined. Base quality data are lacking; no much larger clone is found one base away.

The CDR3 measures 16 amino acids from cysteine to phenylalanine. The entry retains the CDR3 DNA only, 48 bases that are in frame from base 1. CDR1 SGHNT and CDR2 YYREEE are derived from the germline V gene (reference sequence). V drops 1 base and J drops 8 bases, leaving 21 bases in between. Each donor gave one peripheral blood draw, averaging roughly 120 mL, which was collected into heparinised tubes. A BD FACSAria II was used to sort naive, central memory, regulatory and stem cell-like memory CD4+ T cells with a panel that included CD45RO, CCR7, CD25, CD127, CD95 and CD27. A purity above 95% was achieved for all sorted populations. PBMCs were separated immediately by Lymphoprep density gradient centrifugation and were stained directly, without being cultured. To minimize batch effects, samples were stained and sorted in pairs, one healthy donor with one patient per experiment. All of the isolated RNA was reverse transcribed with the High Capacity cDNA Reverse Transcription Kit, so expressed TCRB transcripts were sequenced. Deep immunoSEQ sequencing was applied to naive, central memory and regulatory T cell samples, giving an average of roughly 3.5 million total reads per sample. Sorted cells were lysed in RLT buffer, and RNA was extracted using DNase-treated RNeasy Micro or Mini kits according to cell number. To prevent cross-contamination, every cell subset was processed on its own, while patient and healthy donor samples were processed together. Using the immunoSEQ multiplex PCR, TCRB sequences were amplified from cDNA into 87-bp fragments spanning the CDR3 region. Sequencing of the amplicons was done on the Illumina HiSeq platform. The original methods were these. PCR bias was corrected computationally using synthetic template baselines, and reads within Hamming distance 2 were collapsed, with unmergeable singletons discarded. Reads were aligned to IMGT to assign V, D and J genes, CDR3 length, and insertions or deletions at six rearrangement sites. Within each subset, clonotype counts were normalized to sorted cell number, and only after that were true diversity and Gini coefficients computed with the tcR R package. The overlap coefficient, calculated on TCRB nucleotide sequences, was used to quantify repertoire sharing. Out-of-frame TCRB sequences from naive cells were analyzed to stand in for the pre-selection repertoire. TCRdb's version of the immuneACCESS table is confined to in-frame rearrangements and falls short of the full clone set. An unresolved V gene accounts for under half of the shortfall where checked; the remainder is of unknown origin. V and J calls and clone size follow that table, whereas D and trimming were derived from the DNA. The sample has about 620,000 clones on record, around a sixth of them singletons. The ten biggest clones cover 0.09% to 0.095% of the sample.

This clonotype originated in a man younger than 35 in good health. The chain was built from TRBV5-4 and TRBJ1-2, with no D gene named confidently. The material sequenced was naive CD4+ T cells from blood. The sample's cell subset or site label, decoded: true naive CD4+ T cells. The CDR3 is CASSLRLGGNRVGYTF. At the DNA level, the sequence is TGTGCCAGCAGCTTGAGGTTAGGTGGGAACCGTGTAGGCTACACCTTC.